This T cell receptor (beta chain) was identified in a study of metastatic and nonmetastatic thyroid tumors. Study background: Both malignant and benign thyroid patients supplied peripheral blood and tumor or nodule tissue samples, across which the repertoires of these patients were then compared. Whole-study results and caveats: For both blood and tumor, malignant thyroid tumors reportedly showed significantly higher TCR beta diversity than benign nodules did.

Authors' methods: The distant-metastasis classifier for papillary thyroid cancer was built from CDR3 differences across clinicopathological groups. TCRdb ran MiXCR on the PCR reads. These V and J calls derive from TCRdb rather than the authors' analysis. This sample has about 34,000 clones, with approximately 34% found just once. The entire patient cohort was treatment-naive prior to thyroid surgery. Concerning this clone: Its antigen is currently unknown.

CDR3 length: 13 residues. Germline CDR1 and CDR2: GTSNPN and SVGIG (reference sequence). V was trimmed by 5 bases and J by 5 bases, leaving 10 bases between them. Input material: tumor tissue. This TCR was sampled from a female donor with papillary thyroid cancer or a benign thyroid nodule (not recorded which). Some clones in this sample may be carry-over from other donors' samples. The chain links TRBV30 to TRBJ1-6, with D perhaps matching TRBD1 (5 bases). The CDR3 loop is CAWRQTDNSPLHF. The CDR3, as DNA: TGTGCCTGGCGACAGACAGATAATTCACCCCTCCACTTT.